This record looks at one TCR beta chain sequence and its context. Its antigen remains unidentified. Using unique molecular identifiers, the investigators prepared the TCRbeta library. A single record per CDR3 protein comes from TCRdb applying MiXCR to the PCR reads. The data show about 470,000 distinct CDR3 sequences, over 40% seen once. The entry originates in a study of T-cell reconstitution after alpha-beta-depleted transplantation in children. General study results and limits: TCRbeta diversity was high at day 60 in some patients (a result of surviving recipient T cells and thymic progenitors). Newly generated T cells supplied most T-cell counts and diversity one year post-transplant.

The CDR3 consists of 15 residues. V lost 4 bases to trimming and J lost 1 base, with 14 bases between them. Germline lookup yields CDR1 SGHDN and CDR2 FVKESK. The sequence was obtained from a girl aged 2 to 9 with aplastic anemia, due to receive a stem cell transplant. The chain employs TRBV14 and TRBJ2-7; D possibly corresponds to TRBD1 (6 bases). The sequencing here drew on PBMCs, taken before TCRalphabeta/CD19-depleted stem cell transplant. The CDR3 DNA follows: TGTGCCAGCAGCCGTACGTTACAGGGATCCTACGAGCAGTACTTC. It is translated as CASSRTLQGSYEQYF.